Below, 18 T cell receptor beta chains from the same sample are listed, as sequenced in a study of T cells in localized non-small cell lung cancer. The repertoire was sequenced with immunoSEQ multiplex PCR; TCRdb's copy has only in-frame clones and lacks some. The data hold 33,000 or so clones, with approximately 80% observed a single time. The sequences come from peripheral blood, collected before any cancer treatment. These receptors were taken from a male donor at least 60 years old with stage III squamous cell lung carcinoma.

The chain carries TRBV6-1 and TRBJ2-2, with a weak D call TRBD1 (6 bases). V was trimmed by 3 bases and J by 6 bases, leaving 11 bases between them. The CDR3 has 14 amino acids. Germline V gene data show CDR1 as MNHNS and CDR2 as SASEGT. The CDR3 here is CASSDTGSAGELFF. CDR3 coding DNA: TGTGCCAGCAGTGATACAGGGAGTGCCGGGGAGCTGTTTTTT.

V gene TRBV6-6 combines with J gene TRBJ1-1; D gene uncertain. The V end was cut by 9 bases, the J end by 1 base, with 9 bases between. CDR3 length equals 12 residues. The V gene's germline CDR1 is MNHNY and CDR2 SVGAGI (reference sequence). The CDR3 DNA reads TGTGCCAGTAGTCAGGCGAACACTGAAGCTTTCTTT. Amino acids: CASSQANTEAFF.

The chain couples TRBV2 to TRBJ2-7; D unresolved. V gave up 6 bases and J gave up 7 bases, with 16 bases separating them. Germline values: CDR1 SNHLY, CDR2 FYNNEI. The CDR3 extends over 13 amino acids. The CDR3: CASRGSPNGEQYF. The DNA of the CDR3 is TGTGCCAGCAGGGGAAGTCCCAACGGGGAGCAGTACTTC.

The V and J genes are TRBV5-1 and TRBJ2-5; no firm D call. Germline CDR1 and CDR2: SGHRS and YFSETQ. CDR3 length: 13 amino acids. Trimming shortened V by 4 bases and J by 5 bases, and 12 bases separated the two germline ends. The CDR3 is CASSEVILETQYF. As DNA, the CDR3 is TGCGCCAGCAGCGAGGTGATTTTGGAGACCCAGTACTTC.

This clone was counted a single time. This sequence joins TRBV15 and TRBJ1-5; D might be TRBD1 (6 bases). V was trimmed by 0 bases and J by 1 base, leaving 10 bases between them. The CDR3 is 16 amino acids. The germline CDR1 and CDR2 sequences are LNHNV and YYDKDF (reference sequence). The CDR3 reads CATSRDPGASNQPQHF. CDR3 nucleotide sequence: TGTGCCACCAGCAGAGATCCGGGGGCAAGCAATCAGCCCCAGCATTTT.

CDR3 sequence: CASSLAGGAGNQPQHF. The CDR3 DNA reads TGTGCCAGCAGCTTAGCAGGGGGGGCAGGGAATCAGCCCCAGCATTTT. The chain employs TRBV7-8 and TRBJ1-5, with TRBD1 as a possible D gene (6 bases). The CDR3 covers 16 residues. In germline, CDR1 is SGHVS, CDR2 FQNEAQ. The germline V and J ends were trimmed by 0 bases and 4 bases, with 13 bases remaining between them.

The J gene is TRBJ1-3, the V gene TRBV19; 7 nucleotides match TRBD1. The CDR3 is made up of 16 amino acids. Germline CDR1 reads LNHDA; CDR2 reads SQIVND (reference sequence). V dropped 5 bases and J dropped 0; count of bases not matched to a gene: 7. DNA for the CDR3: TGTGCCAGTAGTCCGGACAGGCCGTTCTCTGGAAACACCATATATTTT. It specifies CASSPDRPFSGNTIYF. Using reference TRBV19 and TRBJ1-3 for the parts outside the CDR3, the full variable domain is DGGITQSPKYLFRKEGQNVTLSCEQNLNHDAMYWYRQDPGQGLRLIYYSQIVNDFQKGDIAEGYSVSREKKESFPLTVTSAQKNPTAFYLCASSPDRPFSGNTIYFGEGSWLTVV.

A few counts support this clone. The chain combines TRBV4-1 with TRBJ2-7, with 13 bases fitting TRBD2. V was clipped by 6 bases and J by 5 bases; unmatched bases: 10. The CDR3 runs 16 residues. Germline V CDR1 and CDR2: MGHRA, YSYEKL. CDR3 in amino acids: CASSQTGTSGIDEQYF. The CDR3 bases are TGCGCCAGCAGTCAGACCGGGACTAGCGGGATAGACGAGCAGTACTTC.

The chain joins TRBV6-1 to TRBJ2-1, with a weak D call TRBD2 (6 bases). Germline V gene lookup returns CDR1 MNHNS and CDR2 SASEGT. The CDR3 extends over 14 amino acids. Trimming cost V 2 bases and J 6 bases, with 11 bases left between them. The CDR3: CASSELRGTNEQFF. CDR3 in DNA: TGTGCCAGCAGTGAACTCCGGGGGACCAATGAGCAGTTCTTC.

CDR3 in DNA: TGTGCCAGCAGCTTAGTATCGGATAGGGGGAATTCACCCCTCCACTTT. It encodes CASSLVSDRGNSPLHF. The chain employs TRBV7-6 and TRBJ1-6; D might be TRBD1 (6 bases). V was trimmed by 1 base and J by 7 bases, leaving 14 bases between them. The CDR3 has 16 amino acids. CDR1 is SGHVS, CDR2 FNYEAQ, per germline.

V usage is TRBV30 and J usage is TRBJ1-5, with a tentative D call TRBD1 (5 bases). V was clipped by 3 bases and J by 3 bases, with 15 bases between them. The CDR3 is made up of 15 amino acids. Germline assignment: CDR1 GTSNPN and CDR2 SVGIG (reference sequence). As DNA, the CDR3 is TGTGCCTGGAGCAGCCGGGGCGGGATCAATCAGCCCCAGCATTTT. Its translation: CAWSSRGGINQPQHF.

The chain joins TRBV10-2 to TRBJ2-7, with D possibly TRBD1 on 5 matching bases. Trimming removed 0 bases from V and 2 bases from J, with 11 bases in between. Germline lookup yields CDR1 WSHSY and CDR2 SAAADI. The CDR3 runs to 15 residues. DNA of the CDR3: TGCGCCAGCAGTGAGTCTCGACAGTTAGCCTACGAGCAGTACTTC. It yields the protein CASSESRQLAYEQYF.

Here the CDR3 reads CASSENNYNEQFF. CDR3 DNA sequence: TGTGCCAGCAGTGAGAACAACTACAATGAGCAGTTCTTC. J is TRBJ2-1 and V is TRBV2, with D unresolved. V was cut by 3 bases and J by 3 bases, with 6 bases left in between. The CDR3 runs 13 residues. Germline V gives CDR1 SNHLY, CDR2 FYNNEI. The full variable domain, with the rest looked up from reference TRBV2 and TRBJ2-1, is EPEVTQTPSHQVTQMGQEVILRCVPISNHLYFYWYRQILGQKVEFLVSFYNNEISEKSEIFDDQFSVERPDGSNFTLKIRSTKLEDSAMYFCASSENNYNEQFFGPGTRLTVL.

This clone was seen just once. The rearrangement links TRBV19 to TRBJ1-5; D call uncertain. The V gene's germline CDR1 is LNHDA and CDR2 SQIVND (reference sequence). The ends were cut back, 6 bases at V and 3 bases at J, with 9 bases in the middle. CDR3 length: 13 residues. The CDR3, as DNA: TGTGCCAGTAGGAACAGTGACAATCAGCCCCAGCATTTT. It is translated as CASRNSDNQPQHF.

This clone was seen only a few times. V gene TRBV5-1 combines with J gene TRBJ2-1, with 7 bases fitting TRBD2. J lost 6 bases, V lost 4 bases, and 4 bases had no gene match. The germline gives CDR1 SGHRS, CDR2 YFSETQ. This CDR3 has 13 residues. CDR3 coding DNA: TGCGCCAGCAGCCCGACTAGCCCCAATGAGCAGTTCTTC. Residues: CASSPTSPNEQFF.

This chain joins TRBV7-2 and TRBJ2-3; 9 nucleotides align to TRBD2. CDR3 length: 15 residues. The germline V gene encodes CDR1 SGHTA and CDR2 FQGNSA. V trimming: 6 bases; J trimming: 6 bases; junction bases outside the gene matches: 10. The CDR3 sequence is CASRGAGGPFDTQYF. The CDR3 nucleotides are TGTGCCAGCAGGGGAGCGGGGGGTCCGTTTGATACGCAGTATTTT.

This rearrangement joins TRBV14 to TRBJ2-7, with TRBD2 as a possible D gene (6 bases). The germline V gene encodes CDR1 SGHDN and CDR2 FVKESK. V gave up 4 bases and J gave up 0 bases, with 13 bases separating them. The CDR3 runs 15 residues. The CDR3 DNA is TGTGCCAGCAGCCTGGTCGGGAGCCTCTCCTACGAGCAGTACTTC. It is translated as CASSLVGSLSYEQYF.

This chain uses TRBV5-1 with TRBJ2-1; unclear D gene. The germline gives CDR1 SGHRS, CDR2 YFSETQ. V was cut by 0 bases and J by 8 bases, with 12 bases left in between. This CDR3 region has 14 residues. CDR3 nucleotides: TGCGCCAGCAGCTTGGAACTGCTTGGGGATGAGCAGTTCTTC. Protein product: CASSLELLGDEQFF.